This T cell receptor (beta chain) emerged from a study of cytomegalovirus exposure and HLA in healthy donors. Whole-study findings and limits: Presence/absence analyses assumed roughly uniform sequencing depth across donors.

Vbeta (60) and Jbeta (13) primers were used in the PCR. Generated by immunoSEQ multiplex PCR, the TCRdb table keeps only in-frame clones and is missing some. The repertoire has some 160,000 clones, more than 65% of them found once; the top ten carry 1.6%. Of note for this clone: What it binds is unknown.

Trimming at V came to 2 bases and at J to 4 bases, leaving 13 bases not matched to a gene. This CDR3 contains 18 residues. CDR1 is SGHDN, CDR2 FVKESK, per germline. The sequenced material came from PBMCs. The V call is TRBV14, the J call TRBJ2-3; TRBD2 matches 9 bases. The TCR comes from a woman aged 25 to 39 in good health and CMV-seronegative. The CDR3 coding sequence is TGTGCCAGCAGCCAACGCAGCAGGCGGGGGGGTCGTTCAGATACGCAGTATTTT. Its translation: CASSQRSRRGGRSDTQYF.